The clone carrying this TCR beta chain was counted at least ten times. Its antigen is not known. The sample belongs to a study of identical twins. Study observations and caveats: Beta out-of-frame sequences showed weaker excess twin sharing. While abundant cord blood beta clonotypes carried fewer insertions, memory repertoires showed no such pattern. Possibly, invariant MAIT and iNKT cells partly confounded zero-insertion analyses.

The CDR3 covers 14 residues. Per the germline V gene, CDR1 is MNHEY and CDR2 is SVGEGT. The V end lost 2 bases, the J end lost 4 bases, and 9 bases lay between the germline ends. TCRdb analysed the 5' RACE reads with MiXCR anew, one entry per CDR3 protein. This table holds a few hundred thousand distinct CDR3 sequences, 9% to 10% found once. These same data were also listed under a study on yellow fever vaccine responses in identical twins.

This chain uses TRBV6-2 or TRBV6-3 with TRBJ2-1, with D uncertain. The receptor was isolated from a woman aged 18-29 years in good health. Sample: PBMCs. CDR3: CASSYTESYNEQFF. In nucleotides, the CDR3 is TGTGCCAGCAGTTACACGGAATCTTACAATGAGCAGTTCTTC.